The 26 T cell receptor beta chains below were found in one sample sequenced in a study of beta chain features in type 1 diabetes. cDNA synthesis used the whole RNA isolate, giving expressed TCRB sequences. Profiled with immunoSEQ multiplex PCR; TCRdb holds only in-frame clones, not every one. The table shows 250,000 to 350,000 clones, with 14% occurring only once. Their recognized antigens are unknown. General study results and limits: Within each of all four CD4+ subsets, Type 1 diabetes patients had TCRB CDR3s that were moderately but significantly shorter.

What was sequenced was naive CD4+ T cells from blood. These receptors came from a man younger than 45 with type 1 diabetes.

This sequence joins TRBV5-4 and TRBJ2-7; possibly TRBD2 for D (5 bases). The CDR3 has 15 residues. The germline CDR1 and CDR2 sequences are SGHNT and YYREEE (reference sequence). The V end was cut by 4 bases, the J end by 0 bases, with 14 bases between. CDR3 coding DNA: TGTGCCAGCAGCGAAGACCCGGGAAGCTCCTACGAGCAGTACTTC. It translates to CASSEDPGSSYEQYF. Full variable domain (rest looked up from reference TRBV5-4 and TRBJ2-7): ETGVTQSPTHLIKTRGQQVTLRCSSQSGHNTVSWYQQALGQGPQFIFQYYREEENGRGNFPPRFSGLQFPNYSSELNVNALELDDSALYLCASSEDPGSSYEQYFGPGTRLTVT.

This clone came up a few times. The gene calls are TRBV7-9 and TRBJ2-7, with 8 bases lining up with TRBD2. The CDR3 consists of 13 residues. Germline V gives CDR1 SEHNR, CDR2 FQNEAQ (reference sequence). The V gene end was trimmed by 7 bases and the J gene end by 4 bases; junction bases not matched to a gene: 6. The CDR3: CASTRGGSYEQYF. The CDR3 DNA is TGTGCCAGCACCCGGGGGGGGTCTTACGAGCAGTACTTC.

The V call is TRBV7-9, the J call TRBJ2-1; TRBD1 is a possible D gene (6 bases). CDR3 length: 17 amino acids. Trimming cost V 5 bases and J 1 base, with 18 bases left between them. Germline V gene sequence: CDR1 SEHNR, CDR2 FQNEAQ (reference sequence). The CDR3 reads CASSPRQERESYNEQFF. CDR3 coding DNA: TGTGCCAGCAGCCCTAGACAGGAGCGCGAATCCTACAATGAGCAGTTCTTC.

The CDR3 loop is CASSFLGVTPSAEAFF. For the CDR3, the DNA is TGTGCCAGCAGTTTTTTGGGAGTCACGCCCTCTGCGGAAGCTTTCTTT. The rearrangement joins TRBV28 to TRBJ1-1; D gene unclear. The CDR3 spans 16 residues. The germline V gene encodes CDR1 MDHEN and CDR2 SYDVKM. Trimming removed 3 bases from V and 8 bases from J, with 22 bases in between.

In nucleotides, the CDR3 is TGTGCCAGCAGTCCAGTAGCGGGAGAGAGGGCTCAGTACTTC. The encoded protein is CASSPVAGERAQYF. The chain recombines TRBV27 with TRBJ2-4, with TRBD2 matching over 9 bases. The J segment lost 12 bases and the V segment lost 5 bases, leaving 11 bases of the junction unmatched. Germline assignment: CDR1 MNHEY and CDR2 SMNVEV (reference sequence). The CDR3 runs 14 residues.

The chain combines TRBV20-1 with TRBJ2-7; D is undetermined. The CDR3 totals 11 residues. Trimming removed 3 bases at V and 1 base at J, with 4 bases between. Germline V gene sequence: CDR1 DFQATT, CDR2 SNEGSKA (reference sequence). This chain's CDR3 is CSASLSYEQYF. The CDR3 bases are TGCAGTGCTAGCCTGTCCTACGAGCAGTACTTC.

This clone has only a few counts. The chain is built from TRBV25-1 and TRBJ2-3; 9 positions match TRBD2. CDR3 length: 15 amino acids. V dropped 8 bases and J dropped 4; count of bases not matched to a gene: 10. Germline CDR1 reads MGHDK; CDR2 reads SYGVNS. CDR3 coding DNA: TGTGCCAGCTCATTAGCGGGAGTAGACGCAGATACGCAGTATTTT. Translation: CASSLAGVDADTQYF.

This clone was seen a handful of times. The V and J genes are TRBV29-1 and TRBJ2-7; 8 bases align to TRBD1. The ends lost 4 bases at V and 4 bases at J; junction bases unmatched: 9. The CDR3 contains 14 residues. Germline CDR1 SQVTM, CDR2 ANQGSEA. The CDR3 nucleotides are TGCAGCGTTGGATCAGGACAGGGAGTATACGAGCAGTACTTC. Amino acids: CSVGSGQGVYEQYF.

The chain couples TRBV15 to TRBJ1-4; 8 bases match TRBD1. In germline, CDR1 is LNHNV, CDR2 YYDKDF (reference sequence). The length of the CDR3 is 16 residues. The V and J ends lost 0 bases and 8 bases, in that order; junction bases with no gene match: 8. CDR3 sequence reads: CATSRDQGADGEKLFF. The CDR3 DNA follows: TGTGCCACCAGCAGAGATCAGGGGGCGGACGGGGAAAAACTGTTTTTT.

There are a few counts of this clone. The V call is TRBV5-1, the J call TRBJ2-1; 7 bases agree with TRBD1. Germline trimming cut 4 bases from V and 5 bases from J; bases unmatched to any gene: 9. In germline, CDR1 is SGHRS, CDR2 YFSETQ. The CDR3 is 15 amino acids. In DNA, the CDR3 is TGCGCCAGCAGCAGGCCAGGGGGATCAGACAATGAGCAGTTCTTC. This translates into CASSRPGGSDNEQFF. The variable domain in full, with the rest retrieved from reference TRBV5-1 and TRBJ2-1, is KAGVTQTPRYLIKTRGQQVTLSCSPISGHRSVSWYQQTPGQGLQFLFEYFSETQRNKGNFPGRFSGRQFSNSRSEMNVSTLELGDSALYLCASSRPGGSDNEQFFGPGTRLTVL.

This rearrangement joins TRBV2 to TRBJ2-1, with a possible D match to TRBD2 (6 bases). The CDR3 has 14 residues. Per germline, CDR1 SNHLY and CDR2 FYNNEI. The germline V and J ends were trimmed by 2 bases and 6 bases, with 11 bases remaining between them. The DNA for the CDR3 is TGTGCCAGCAGTGAAACGGCTAGCGTCAATGAGCAGTTCTTC. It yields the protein CASSETASVNEQFF.

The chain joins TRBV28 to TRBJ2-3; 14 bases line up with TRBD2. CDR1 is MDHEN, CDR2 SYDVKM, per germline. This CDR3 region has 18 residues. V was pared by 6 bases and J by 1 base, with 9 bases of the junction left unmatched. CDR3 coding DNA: TGTGCCAGCAGCTCCGGGACTAGCGGGAGAGGGGGCACAGATACGCAGTATTTT. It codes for CASSSGTSGRGGTDTQYF.

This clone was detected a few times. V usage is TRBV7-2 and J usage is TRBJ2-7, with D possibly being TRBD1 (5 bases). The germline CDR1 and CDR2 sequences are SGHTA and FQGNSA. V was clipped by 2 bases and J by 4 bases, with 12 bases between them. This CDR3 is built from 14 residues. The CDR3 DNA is TGTGCCAGCAGCTTAATCCAGGGTAGTTACGAGCAGTACTTC. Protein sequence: CASSLIQGSYEQYF.

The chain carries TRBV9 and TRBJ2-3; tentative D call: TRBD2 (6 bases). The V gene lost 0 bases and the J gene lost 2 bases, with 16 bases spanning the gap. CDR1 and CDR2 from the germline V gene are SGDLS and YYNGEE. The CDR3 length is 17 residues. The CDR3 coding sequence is TGTGCCAGCAGCGTAGGTTTTAGCGGATCCTCCACAGATACGCAGTATTTT. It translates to CASSVGFSGSSTDTQYF.

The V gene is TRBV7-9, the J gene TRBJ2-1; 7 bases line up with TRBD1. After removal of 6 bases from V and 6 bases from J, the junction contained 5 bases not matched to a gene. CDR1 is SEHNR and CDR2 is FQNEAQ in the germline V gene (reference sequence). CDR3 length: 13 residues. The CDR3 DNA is TGTGCCAGCAGGAAAACAGGGGTCAATGAGCAGTTCTTC. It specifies CASRKTGVNEQFF. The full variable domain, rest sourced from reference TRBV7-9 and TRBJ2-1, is DTGVSQNPRHKITKRGQNVTFRCDPISEHNRLYWYRQTLGQGPEFLTYFQNEAQLEKSRLLSDRFSAERPKGSFSTLEIQRTEQGDSAMYLCASRKTGVNEQFFGPGTRLTVL.

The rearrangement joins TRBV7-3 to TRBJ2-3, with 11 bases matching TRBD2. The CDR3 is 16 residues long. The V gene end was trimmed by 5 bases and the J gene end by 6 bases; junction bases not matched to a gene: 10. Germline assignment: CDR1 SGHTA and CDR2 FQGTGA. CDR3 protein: CASSRGTSGPPDTQYF. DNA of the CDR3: TGTGCCAGCAGCCGCGGGACTAGCGGACCCCCCGATACGCAGTATTTT. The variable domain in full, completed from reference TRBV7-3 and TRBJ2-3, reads GAGVSQTPSNKVTEKGKYVELRCDPISGHTALYWYRQSLGQGPEFLIYFQGTGAADDSGLPNDRFFAVRPEGSVSTLKIQRTERGDSAVYLCASSRGTSGPPDTQYFGPGTRLTVL.

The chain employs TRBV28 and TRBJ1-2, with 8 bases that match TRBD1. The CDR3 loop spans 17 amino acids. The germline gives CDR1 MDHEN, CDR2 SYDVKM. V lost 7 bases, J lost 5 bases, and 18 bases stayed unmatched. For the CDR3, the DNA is TGTGCCAGCATGTCCCCCACAGGGGGTGGGGTTCGGTATGGCTACACCTTC. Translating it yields CASMSPTGGGVRYGYTF.

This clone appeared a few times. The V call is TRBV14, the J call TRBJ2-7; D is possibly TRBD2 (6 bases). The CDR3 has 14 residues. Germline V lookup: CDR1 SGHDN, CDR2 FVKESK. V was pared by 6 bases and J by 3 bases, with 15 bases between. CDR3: CASSISGGIYEQYF. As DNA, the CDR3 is TGTGCCAGCAGTATTAGCGGAGGTATCTACGAGCAGTACTTC.

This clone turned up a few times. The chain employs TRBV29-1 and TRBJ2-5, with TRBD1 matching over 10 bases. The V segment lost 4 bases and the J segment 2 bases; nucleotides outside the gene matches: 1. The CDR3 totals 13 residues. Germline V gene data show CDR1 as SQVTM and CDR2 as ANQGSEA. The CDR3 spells CSVVGQGQETQYF. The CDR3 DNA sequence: TGCAGCGTTGTGGGACAGGGGCAAGAGACCCAGTACTTC.

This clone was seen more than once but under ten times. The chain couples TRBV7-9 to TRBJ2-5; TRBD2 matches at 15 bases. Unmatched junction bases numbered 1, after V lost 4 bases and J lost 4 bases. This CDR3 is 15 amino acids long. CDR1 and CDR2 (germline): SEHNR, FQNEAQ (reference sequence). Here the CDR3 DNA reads TGTGCCAGCAGCTCGGGACTAGCGGGAGGAGAGACCCAGTACTTC. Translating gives CASSSGLAGGETQYF.

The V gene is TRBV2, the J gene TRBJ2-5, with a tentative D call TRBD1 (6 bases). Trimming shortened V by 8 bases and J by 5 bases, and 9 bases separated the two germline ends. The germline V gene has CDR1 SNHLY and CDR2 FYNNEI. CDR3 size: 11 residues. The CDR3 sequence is CASRDIETQYF. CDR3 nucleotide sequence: TGTGCCAGCCGGGACATTGAGACCCAGTACTTC. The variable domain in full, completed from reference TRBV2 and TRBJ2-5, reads EPEVTQTPSHQVTQMGQEVILRCVPISNHLYFYWYRQILGQKVEFLVSFYNNEISEKSEIFDDQFSVERPDGSNFTLKIRSTKLEDSAMYFCASRDIETQYFGPGTRLLVL.

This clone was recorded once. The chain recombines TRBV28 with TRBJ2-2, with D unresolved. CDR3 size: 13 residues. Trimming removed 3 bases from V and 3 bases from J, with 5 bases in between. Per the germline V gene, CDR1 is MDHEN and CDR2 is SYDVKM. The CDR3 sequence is CASSFQYTGELFF. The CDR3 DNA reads TGTGCCAGCAGTTTCCAGTACACCGGGGAGCTGTTTTTT.

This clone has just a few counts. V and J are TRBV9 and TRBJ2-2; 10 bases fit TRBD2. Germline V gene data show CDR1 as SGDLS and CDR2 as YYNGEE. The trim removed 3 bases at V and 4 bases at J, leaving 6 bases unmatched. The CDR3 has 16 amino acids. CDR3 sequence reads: CASSGSSGSFTGELFF. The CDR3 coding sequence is TGTGCCAGCAGCGGATCTAGCGGGAGTTTCACCGGGGAGCTGTTTTTT.

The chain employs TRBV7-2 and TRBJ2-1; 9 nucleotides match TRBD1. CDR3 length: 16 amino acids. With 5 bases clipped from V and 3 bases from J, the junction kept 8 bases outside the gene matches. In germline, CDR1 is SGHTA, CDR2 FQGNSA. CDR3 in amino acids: CASSISRDRDYNEQFF. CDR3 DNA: TGTGCCAGCAGCATAAGCCGGGACAGGGACTACAATGAGCAGTTCTTC.

The DNA for the CDR3 is TGCGCCAGCAGTTGGGACAGGCCCGAGGGTGAGCAGTACTTC. Protein product: CASSWDRPEGEQYF. The chain carries TRBV5-1 and TRBJ2-7, with TRBD1 matching 8 bases. Germline values: CDR1 SGHRS, CDR2 YFSETQ. CDR3 length: 14 residues. The ends lost 5 bases at V and 7 bases at J; junction bases unmatched: 11.

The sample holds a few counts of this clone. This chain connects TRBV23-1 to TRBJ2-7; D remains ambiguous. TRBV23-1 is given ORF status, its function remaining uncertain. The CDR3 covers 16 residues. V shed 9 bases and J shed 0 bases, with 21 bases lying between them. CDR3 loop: CASLGPGTNYSYEQYF. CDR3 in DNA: TGCGCCAGTTTGGGTCCGGGTACCAACTACTCCTACGAGCAGTACTTC.